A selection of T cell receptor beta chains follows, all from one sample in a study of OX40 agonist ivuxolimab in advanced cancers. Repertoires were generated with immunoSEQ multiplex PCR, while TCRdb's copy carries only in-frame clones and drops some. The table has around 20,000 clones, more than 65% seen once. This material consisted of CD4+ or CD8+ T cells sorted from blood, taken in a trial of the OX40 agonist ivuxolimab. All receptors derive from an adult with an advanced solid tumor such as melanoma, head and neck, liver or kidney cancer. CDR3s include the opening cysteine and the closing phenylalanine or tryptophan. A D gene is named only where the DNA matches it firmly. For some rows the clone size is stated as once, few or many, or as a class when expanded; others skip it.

CASSLGRAGNQPQHF | TGTGCCAGCAGCTTAGGGCGAGCGGGCAATCAGCCCCAGCATTTT | TRBJ1-5 | . | TRBV7-2 | . | 15
CASSLDRLSDTQYF | TGTGCCAGCAGCTTAGACAGACTATCAGATACGCAGTATTTT | TRBJ2-3 | once | TRBV7-2 | . | 14
CASSFHGLADYEQYF | TGTGCCAGCAGCTTCCACGGACTAGCCGACTACGAGCAGTACTTC | TRBJ2-7 | . | TRBV7-9 | TRBD2 | 15
CASSLVGGSSQPQHF | TGTGCCAGCAGCTTAGTAGGAGGGTCTAGTCAGCCCCAGCATTTT | TRBJ1-5 | . | TRBV7-9 | . | 15
CASSFSRGLDEQFF | TGTGCCAGCAGTTTCAGTAGGGGTCTGGATGAGCAGTTCTTC | TRBJ2-1 | . | TRBV27 | . | 14
CASSYGTLHNEQFF | TGTGCCAGCAGTTACGGGACCCTACACAATGAGCAGTTCTTC | TRBJ2-1 | . | TRBV6-6 | . | 14
CSVGYGYTF | TGCAGTGTCGGGTATGGCTACACCTTC | TRBJ1-2 | . | TRBV20-1 | . | 9
CSVESGYEQYF | TGCAGCGTTGAATCCGGCTACGAGCAGTACTTC | TRBJ2-7 | . | TRBV29-1 | . | 11
CASSPASGGATDTQYF | TGTGCCAGCAGCCCCGCCAGCGGGGGGGCCACAGATACGCAGTATTTT | TRBJ2-3 | once | TRBV7-3 | TRBD2 | 16
CASSLGFSTGPGSTDTQYF | TGTGCCAGCAGCTTAGGATTTAGTACAGGGCCGGGAAGCACAGATACGCAGTATTTT | TRBJ2-3 | . | TRBV11-2 | . | 19
CASRGRGGLAKNIQYF | TGTGCCAGCAGAGGGAGGGGGGGTCTAGCCAAAAACATTCAGTACTTC | TRBJ2-4 | . | TRBV2 | . | 16
CASSEPGGLSGEQFF | TGTGCCAGCAGTGAACCCGGGGGGCTTTCAGGTGAGCAGTTCTTC | TRBJ2-1 | . | TRBV2 | . | 15
CASSYGRGAGNTIYF | TGTGCCAGCAGTTACGGCAGGGGGGCTGGAAACACCATATATTTT | TRBJ1-3 | . | TRBV6-6 | TRBD1 | 15
CASSLAGVGYEQYF | TGTGCCAGCAGCTTAGCAGGGGTGGGCTACGAGCAGTACTTC | TRBJ2-7 | . | TRBV11-1 | . | 14
CASSLGVFPTNEKLFF | TGTGCCAGCAGCTTAGGTGTCTTTCCAACTAATGAAAAACTGTTTTTT | TRBJ1-4 | . | TRBV7-9 | . | 16
CASSPTSGNTIYF | TGTGCCAGCAGCCCGACTTCTGGAAACACCATATATTTT | TRBJ1-3 | . | TRBV7-9 | . | 13
CASSAGVAGGFSYNEQFF | TGTGCCAGCAGCGCAGGAGTCGCGGGGGGCTTCTCCTACAATGAGCAGTTCTTC | TRBJ2-1 | . | TRBV7-6 | TRBD2 | 18
CASSLGGQPQHF | TGTGCCAGTAGTCTAGGGGGCCAGCCCCAGCATTTT | TRBJ1-5 | once | TRBV19 | TRBD1 | 12
CAIGEGLLAGYTF | TGTGCCATCGGAGAGGGTCTACTGGCGGGCTACACCTTC | TRBJ1-2 | . | TRBV10-3 | . | 13
CASTDTGVGMNTEAFF | TGTGCCAGCACCGACACAGGGGTCGGGATGAACACTGAAGCTTTCTTT | TRBJ1-1 | . | TRBV7-9 | TRBD1 | 16
CSVEGGGGLGSDEQYF | TGCAGCGTTGAAGGAGGAGGGGGCTTGGGGAGTGACGAGCAGTACTTC | TRBJ2-7 | . | TRBV29-1 | . | 16
CASKRAGGHNEQFF | TGTGCCAGCAAAAGGGCGGGGGGCCACAATGAGCAGTTCTTC | TRBJ2-1 | . | TRBV27 | TRBD2 | 14
CASSLRPNSFPGTTIYEQYF | TGTGCCAGCAGCTTAAGGCCTAACTCTTTTCCCGGGACTACGATTTACGAGCAGTACTTC | TRBJ2-7 | . | TRBV7-3 | TRBD2 | 20
CASSSSYPGGGGYGYTF | TGTGCCAGCAGTTCGTCCTACCCCGGTGGGGGAGGCTATGGCTACACCTTC | TRBJ1-2 | . | TRBV27 | . | 17
CASSLPSGTGRYF | TGTGCCAGCAGCTTACCTTCCGGGACAGGTCGGTATTTT | TRBJ2-3 | . | TRBV11-2 | TRBD1 | 13
CASSQSFSGGNNEQFF | TGCGCCAGCAGCCAGAGTTTTAGCGGGGGCAACAATGAGCAGTTCTTC | TRBJ2-1 | . | TRBV4-1 | TRBD2 | 16
CASTTSGGSYEQYF | TGTGCCAGCACGACTAGCGGGGGTTCCTACGAGCAGTACTTC | TRBJ2-7 | . | TRBV2 | TRBD2 | 14
CASSLVAGGLSYEQYF | TGTGCCAGCAGCTTAGTTGCAGGGGGCCTCTCCTACGAGCAGTACTTC | TRBJ2-7 | . | TRBV7-9 | TRBD1 | 16
CASSLVSASGSSYNEQFF | TGTGCCAGCAGTTTAGTCTCTGCTAGCGGAAGCTCCTACAATGAGCAGTTCTTC | TRBJ2-1 | . | TRBV28 | TRBD2 | 18
CASSEDQDYEQYF | TGCGCCAGCAGTGAGGACCAAGACTACGAGCAGTACTTC | TRBJ2-7 | . | TRBV10-1 | . | 13
CASSIVSQGSSRGSPLHF | TGTGCCAGTAGTATAGTTAGCCAGGGGAGTTCGAGAGGGTCACCCCTCCACTTT | TRBJ1-6 | . | TRBV19 | . | 18
CASSQVDRNIQYF | TGCGCCAGCAGCCAAGTTGATCGGAACATTCAGTACTTC | TRBJ2-4 | . | TRBV4-1 | . | 13
CASSQEAGAPPSYNEQFF | TGCGCCAGCAGCCAAGAGGCGGGAGCACCTCCTTCCTACAATGAGCAGTTCTTC | TRBJ2-1 | . | TRBV4-3 | TRBD2 | 18
CASSDSQGANGYTF | TGTGCCAGCAGTGACAGTCAGGGGGCAAATGGCTACACCTTC | TRBJ1-2 | . | TRBV2 | TRBD1 | 14
CASSPQGFVEETQYF | TGTGCCAGCAGCCCCCAGGGATTCGTGGAAGAGACCCAGTACTTC | TRBJ2-5 | . | TRBV28 | . | 15
CASSGNRGSF | TGTGCCAGCAGCGGTAACAGGGGGTCCTTT | TRBJ1-4 | . | TRBV5-4 | TRBD1 | 10
CASSYRGQAQPQHF | TGTGCCAGCAGTTACAGGGGGCAGGCTCAGCCCCAGCATTTT | TRBJ1-5 | . | TRBV6-5 | TRBD1 | 14
CASGPRDTYPGEQFF | TGTGCTAGTGGTCCCCGGGACACCTACCCTGGGGAGCAGTTCTTC | TRBJ2-1 | . | TRBV12-5 | . | 15
CASSIDPTTGWTEAFF | TGTGCCAGTAGTATAGATCCCACGACAGGGTGGACTGAAGCTTTCTTT | TRBJ1-1 | . | TRBV19 | TRBD1 | 16
CASRPAGGGYEQYF | TGTGCCAGCAGGCCAGCGGGGGGCGGGTACGAGCAGTACTTC | TRBJ2-7 | . | TRBV28 | TRBD2 | 14
CASRSWGANYGYTF | TGTGCCAGCAGAAGCTGGGGGGCTAACTATGGCTACACCTTC | TRBJ1-2 | . | TRBV2 | . | 14
CASSLGQVRWALHF | TGTGCCAGCAGCCTGGGACAGGTCCGTTGGGCCCTCCACTTT | TRBJ1-6 | . | TRBV6-9 | TRBD1 | 14
CASSSAGNEQFF | TGTGCCAGCAGCTCCGCGGGGAATGAGCAGTTCTTC | TRBJ2-1 | . | TRBV7-3 | . | 12
CASGLEASVPQHF | TGTGCTAGTGGTTTGGAGGCCTCGGTTCCCCAGCATTTT | TRBJ1-5 | . | TRBV12-5 | . | 13
CASSEPGGPYEQYF | TGTGCCAGCAGTGAACCCGGGGGCCCCTACGAGCAGTACTTC | TRBJ2-7 | . | TRBV6-1 | . | 14
CASSLRRSNYGYTF | TGTGCCAGCAGTTTGCGGCGCTCTAACTATGGCTACACCTTC | TRBJ1-2 | . | TRBV27 | . | 14
CASSFRNTIYF | TGCGCCAGCAGCTTTAGGAACACCATATATTTT | TRBJ1-3 | few | TRBV5-1 | . | 11
CASSQGVYQETQYF | TGTGCCAGCAGCCAGGGAGTTTACCAAGAGACCCAGTACTTC | TRBJ2-5 | few | TRBV11-2 | . | 14
CASSSGGFSTEGTEAFF | TGTGCCAGCAGCTCAGGGGGGTTCTCAACAGAAGGCACTGAAGCTTTCTTT | TRBJ1-1 | . | TRBV7-3 | TRBD1 | 17
CASRRVGFSGNTIYF | TGTGCCAGCAGAAGGGTTGGGTTCTCTGGAAACACCATATATTTT | TRBJ1-3 | . | TRBV28 | . | 15
CASRPTGLVAHTQYF | TGTGCCAGCAGACCGACAGGGCTCGTCGCCCATACGCAGTATTTT | TRBJ2-3 | . | TRBV28 | TRBD1 | 15
CASSPRTGGFGNYGYTF | TGTGCCAGCAGCCCCCGGACAGGGGGATTCGGTAACTATGGCTACACCTTC | TRBJ1-2 | . | TRBV5-6 | TRBD1 | 17
CASSWGGDVGTDTQYF | TGTGCCAGCAGTTGGGGCGGAGATGTAGGCACAGATACGCAGTATTTT | TRBJ2-3 | once | TRBV27 | . | 16
CAISDPGQTTGELFF | TGTGCCATCAGTGACCCCGGACAGACCACCGGGGAGCTGTTTTTT | TRBJ2-2 | . | TRBV10-3 | . | 15
CASSLRVWEKLFF | TGTGCCAGCAGCTTGAGGGTGTGGGAAAAACTGTTTTTT | TRBJ1-4 | . | TRBV7-2 | . | 13
CASSLVRGDTDTQYF | TGTGCCAGCAGCCTCGTTCGGGGGGACACAGATACGCAGTATTTT | TRBJ2-3 | . | TRBV7-3 | TRBD2 | 15
CASSEMIYEQYF | TGTGCCAGCAGTGAAATGATCTACGAGCAGTACTTC | TRBJ2-7 | . | TRBV2 | . | 12